What follows are 28 T cell receptor beta chains derived from one specimen sequenced in a study of blood T cell repertoires in COVID-19. Sequenced by immunoSEQ multiplex PCR; TCRdb stores in-frame clones only, minus some. The sample holds 230,000 or so clones; approximately 79% are singletons and the top ten take approximately 5.3%. The sequenced material came from peripheral blood. These receptors originate from a human donor in a cohort sampled during active COVID-19.

The chain carries TRBV2 and TRBJ2-7; a possible D gene is TRBD1 (6 bases). The CDR3 is 14 residues long. CDR1 SNHLY and CDR2 FYNNEI come from the germline V gene. V lost 7 bases and J lost 1, with 14 bases in between. This CDR3 reads CASIFQGSSYEQYF. CDR3 DNA sequence: TGTGCCAGCATTTTCCAGGGGAGTTCCTACGAGCAGTACTTC.

This clone was counted between two and nine times. V and J are TRBV2 and TRBJ2-7, with D possibly matching TRBD1 (5 bases). Trimming left V 9 bases short and J 2 bases short, with 17 bases between. The CDR3 covers 14 residues. Germline V gives CDR1 SNHLY, CDR2 FYNNEI. Written as DNA, the CDR3 is TGTGCCAGTCACTCGGACACCCAGACCTACGAGCAGTACTTC. It is translated as CASHSDTQTYEQYF.

CDR3 coding DNA: TGTGCCATGGTCGGCGGGAGAACCTACGAGCAGTACTTC. It is translated as CAMVGGRTYEQYF. The rearrangement uses TRBV21-1 and TRBJ2-7; no DNA check was done on the table's D call, TRBD2. TRBV21-1 is classified as a pseudogene. The CDR3 runs 13 residues.

J is TRBJ1-1 and V is TRBV9; D call uncertain. The V and J ends lost 0 bases and 6 bases respectively, with 12 bases between them. Germline V lookup: CDR1 SGDLS, CDR2 YYNGEE. There are 14 residues in the CDR3. CDR3 nucleotide sequence: TGTGCCAGCAGCGTAGGAATCCTGGGCTCTGAAGCTTTCTTT. Protein: CASSVGILGSEAFF.

The chain recombines TRBV6-2 or TRBV6-3 with TRBJ2-7, with 8 bases fitting TRBD2. Germline assignment: CDR1 MNHEY and CDR2 SVGEGT. The CDR3 has 16 residues. Germline trimming cut 1 base from V and 3 bases from J; bases unmatched to any gene: 8. The CDR3 region has the DNA TGTGCCAGCAGTTACTGCCTCGGGGGGGGGAGCTACGAGCAGTACTTC. Its protein product is CASSYCLGGGSYEQYF.

This chain connects TRBV5-6 to TRBJ2-4, with 9 bases aligning to TRBD2. Germline V CDR1 and CDR2: SGHDT, YYEEEE. This CDR3 region has 16 residues. The V and J ends lost 0 bases and 8 bases, in that order; junction bases with no gene match: 9. The CDR3 DNA reads TGTGCCAGCAGCTTGGGAGGTAGCGGGAGTGTTGACATTCAGTACTTC. Its protein is CASSLGGSGSVDIQYF.

V usage is TRBV30 and J usage is TRBJ1-2; 9 bases are shared with TRBD1. From germline, CDR1 is GTSNPN and CDR2 SVGIG (reference sequence). J lost 8 bases, V lost 2 bases, and 12 bases had no gene match. The CDR3 runs to 15 residues. The CDR3 DNA reads TGTGCCTGGAGTACCGGGACAGGGCCCCTGGGGGGCTACACCTTC. It yields the protein CAWSTGTGPLGGYTF.

The chain joins TRBV12-3 or TRBV12-4 to TRBJ2-2; D is uncertain. This CDR3 region has 12 residues. The V and J ends lost 7 bases and 4 bases respectively, with 7 bases between them. The CDR3 spells CASNPTTGELFF. As DNA, the CDR3 is TGTGCCAGCAACCCTACCACCGGGGAGCTGTTTTTT.

V is TRBV3-1 (or the pseudogene TRBV3-2) and J is TRBJ2-6, with TRBD1 as a possible D gene (5 bases). CDR1 is LGHDT, CDR2 YNNKEL, per germline (reference sequence). The germline V and J ends were trimmed by 1 base and 0 bases, with 13 bases remaining between them. This CDR3 contains 18 residues. The DNA for the CDR3 is TGTGCCAGCAGCCAAGGACAGTATATATACTCTGGGGCCAACGTCCTGACTTTC. It translates to CASSQGQYIYSGANVLTF.

This clone was counted only a few times. The rearrangement joins TRBV7-3 to TRBJ1-2; 8 nucleotides agree with TRBD1. The CDR3 spans 14 residues. Trimming cost V 5 bases and J 4 bases; bases outside gene matches: 6. Germline CDR1 and CDR2: SGHTA and FQGTGA. The CDR3 DNA sequence: TGTGCCAGCAGCCCAGGGGGCGCGGTCTATGGCTACACCTTC. It encodes CASSPGGAVYGYTF.

The rearrangement joins TRBV6-5 to TRBJ1-5; 7 bases agree with TRBD1. V was clipped by 6 bases and J by 4 bases; unmatched bases: 6. CDR3 size: 14 residues. CDR1 and CDR2 (germline): MNHEY, SVGAGI. CDR3 region: CASSLTGPNQPQHF. In nucleotides, the CDR3 is TGTGCCAGCAGCCTGACAGGGCCTAATCAGCCCCAGCATTTT.

Worth noting for this clone: At one boundary the junction diverges from the germline segment, which might be a read error. The chain combines TRBV3-1 (or the pseudogene TRBV3-2) with TRBJ1-3, with 8 bases matching TRBD1. CDR3 length: 14 amino acids. The germline gives CDR1 LGHDT, CDR2 YNNKEL (reference sequence). The CDR3 protein is CASSQATGGSTIYF. The CDR3 DNA is TGTGCCAGCAGCCAAGCAACAGGGGGAAGCACCATATATTTT.

This clone was observed a handful of times. This chain uses TRBV4-1 with TRBJ2-7; D is undetermined. The V gene lost 0 bases and the J gene lost 0 bases, with 12 bases spanning the gap. The germline V gene has CDR1 MGHRA and CDR2 YSYEKL. The CDR3 contains 16 residues. CDR3 coding DNA: TGCGCCAGCAGCCAAGATTGGCCAGGTAGCTCCTACGAGCAGTACTTC. Translated: CASSQDWPGSSYEQYF.

The chain combines TRBV7-6 with TRBJ2-7, with D possibly TRBD1 on 6 matching bases. V dropped 5 bases and J dropped 4 bases, with 18 bases sitting between them. The CDR3 runs to 15 residues. In germline, CDR1 is SGHVS, CDR2 FNYEAQ. CDR3 sequence: CASSPRVGGGYEQYF. In DNA, the CDR3 is TGTGCCAGCAGCCCTAGAGTTGGGGGCGGGTACGAGCAGTACTTC.

The J gene is TRBJ2-5, the V gene TRBV7-2; no firm D call. Germline CDR1 is SGHTA and CDR2 is FQGNSA. Trimming took off 5 bases at V and 0 bases at J, with 7 bases between the two ends. The length of the CDR3 is 13 residues. This chain's CDR3 is CASSPFYQETQYF. The DNA for the CDR3 is TGTGCCAGCAGCCCGTTCTACCAAGAGACCCAGTACTTC. Full variable domain (outside the CDR3, taken from reference TRBV7-2 and TRBJ2-5): GAGVSQSPSNKVTEKGKDVELRCDPISGHTALYWYRQSLGQGLEFLIYFQGNSAPDKSGLPSDRFSAERTGGSVSTLTIQRTQQEDSAVYLCASSPFYQETQYFGPGTRLLVL.

In this sample, this clone turned up a few times. The chain combines TRBV28 with TRBJ2-2; D may be TRBD1 (6 bases). Trimming shortened V by 5 bases and J by 7 bases, and 20 bases separated the two germline ends. The CDR3 is made up of 16 amino acids. CDR1 and CDR2 (germline): MDHEN, SYDVKM. The CDR3 bases are TGTGCCAGCAGTAAACTCACAGGGTTGTACAACGGGGAGCTGTTTTTT. Translating gives CASSKLTGLYNGELFF.

The genes are TRBV5-4 and TRBJ2-7, with TRBD2 matching over 10 bases. The junction had 4 bases not matched to a gene; V was cut back by 2 bases and J by 5 bases. The CDR3 totals 14 residues. CDR1 and CDR2 from the germline V gene are SGHNT and YYREEE (reference sequence). CDR3 nucleotide sequence: TGTGCCAGCAGCTTAGCGGGAGGGCCCCACGAGCAGTACTTC. This translates into CASSLAGGPHEQYF. The full variable domain, completed using reference TRBV5-4 and TRBJ2-7, is ETGVTQSPTHLIKTRGQQVTLRCSSQSGHNTVSWYQQALGQGPQFIFQYYREEENGRGNFPPRFSGLQFPNYSSELNVNALELDDSALYLCASSLAGGPHEQYFGPGTRLTVT.

This sequence joins TRBV4-3 and TRBJ1-2, with 7 bases aligning to TRBD1. This CDR3 has 16 residues. After removal of 2 bases from V and 4 bases from J, the junction contained 10 bases not matched to a gene. CDR1 is LGHNA, CDR2 YSLEER, per germline. CDR3 bases: TGCGCCAGCAGCCAACGCTCGGGACAGCAGGGCTATGGCTACACCTTC. Translating it yields CASSQRSGQQGYGYTF.

The chain employs TRBV5-5 and TRBJ1-5; a weak D match, TRBD1 (6 bases). V was pared by 3 bases and J by 7 bases, with 20 bases between. This CDR3 has 16 residues. Germline V CDR1 and CDR2: SGHKS, YYEKEE (reference sequence). The CDR3 bases are TGTGCCAGCAGCTCGTCTACAGGGAGGGGCGGGCAGCCCCAGCATTTT. Translating gives CASSSSTGRGGQPQHF.

J is TRBJ1-1 and V is TRBV19; D may be TRBD1 (6 bases). From germline, CDR1 is LNHDA and CDR2 SQIVND (reference sequence). The V end was cut by 2 bases, the J end by 6 bases, with 10 bases between. The length of the CDR3 is 13 residues. CDR3 nucleotide sequence: TGTGCCAGTAGTATATGGGGGCAGGCTGAAGCTTTCTTT. Translating gives CASSIWGQAEAFF.

The rearrangement links TRBV7-2 to TRBJ2-7, with TRBD2 as a possible D gene (6 bases). The germline V gene has CDR1 SGHTA and CDR2 FQGNSA. Trimming removed 5 bases from V and 5 bases from J, with 13 bases in between. The CDR3 is 13 residues long. The CDR3 DNA reads as TGTGCCAGCAGCGCGGGGAGATTAGACGAGCAGTACTTC. It specifies CASSAGRLDEQYF.

This chain joins TRBV11-2 and TRBJ1-4; 10 bases match TRBD1. Germline trimming cut 4 bases from V and 3 bases from J; bases unmatched to any gene: 2. There are 15 residues in the CDR3. In germline, CDR1 is SGHAT, CDR2 FQNNGV. The CDR3 spells CASSWGTGANEKLFF. The DNA for the CDR3 is TGTGCCAGCAGCTGGGGGACAGGGGCTAATGAAAAACTGTTTTTT. The full variable domain, its missing parts supplied by reference TRBV11-2 and TRBJ1-4, is EAGVAQSPRYKIIEKRQSVAFWCNPISGHATLYWYQQILGQGPKLLIQFQNNGVVDDSQLPKDRFSAERLKGVDSTLKIQPAKLEDSAVYLCASSWGTGANEKLFFGSGTQLSVL.

This clone was observed once. The V gene is TRBV5-1, the J gene TRBJ2-7, with TRBD1 matching 7 bases. This CDR3 contains 13 residues. The germline V gene has CDR1 SGHRS and CDR2 YFSETQ. J was trimmed by 5 bases and V by 3 bases; bases with no gene match: 5. The CDR3 region is CASSSGGRNEQYF. CDR3 DNA: TGCGCCAGCAGCTCAGGGGGAAGGAACGAGCAGTACTTC. Combining the CDR3 with reference TRBV5-1 and TRBJ2-7 gives the whole variable domain KAGVTQTPRYLIKTRGQQVTLSCSPISGHRSVSWYQQTPGQGLQFLFEYFSETQRNKGNFPGRFSGRQFSNSRSEMNVSTLELGDSALYLCASSSGGRNEQYFGPGTRLTVT.

This clone was seen a few times. The chain uses TRBV7-9 and TRBJ1-2, with D hard to call. Germline lookup yields CDR1 SEHNR and CDR2 FQNEAQ (reference sequence). The CDR3 extends over 14 amino acids. V was trimmed by 2 bases and J by 4 bases, leaving 11 bases between them. The DNA of the CDR3 is TGTGCCAGCAGCTTATCAGTGCGCGGCTATGGCTACACCTTC. It is translated as CASSLSVRGYGYTF.

The V and J genes are TRBV18 and TRBJ2-7; 10 bases map to TRBD1. This CDR3 is built from 14 residues. CDR1 KGHSH and CDR2 LQKENI come from the germline V gene. The junction had 8 bases not matched to a gene; V was cut back by 5 bases and J by 7 bases. CDR3 bases: TGTGCCAGCTCATCTAGACAGGGGGCGGAAGAGCAGTACTTC. Protein sequence: CASSSRQGAEEQYF. Drawing the rest from reference TRBV18 and TRBJ2-7, the complete variable domain is NAGVMQNPRHLVRRRGQEARLRCSPMKGHSHVYWYRQLPEEGLKFMVYLQKENIIDESGMPKERFSAEFPKEGPSILRIQQVVRGDSAAYFCASSSRQGAEEQYFGPGTRLTVT.

The chain joins TRBV4-2 to TRBJ1-2; possible D gene TRBD1, 6 bases. This CDR3 is 15 amino acids long. The V gene's germline CDR1 is LGHNA and CDR2 YNFKEQ. Trimming removed 2 bases at V and 4 bases at J, with 14 bases between. The CDR3 region is CASSQTKGGVYGYTF. The CDR3 DNA reads TGTGCCAGCAGCCAAACTAAAGGGGGAGTCTATGGCTACACCTTC.

The J gene is TRBJ1-1, the V gene TRBV27; 9 bases fit TRBD1. The CDR3 has 14 amino acids. Trimming removed 7 bases from V and 1 base from J; junction bases left unmatched: 4. The germline CDR1 and CDR2 sequences are MNHEY and SMNVEV (reference sequence). The chain's CDR3 is CASIDRGGNTEAFF. Here the CDR3 DNA reads TGTGCCAGCATAGACAGGGGGGGGAACACTGAAGCTTTCTTT.

The V gene is TRBV2, the J gene TRBJ2-3; 7 nucleotides align to TRBD2. This CDR3 spans 16 amino acids. V dropped 11 bases and J dropped 3; count of bases not matched to a gene: 17. Germline assignment: CDR1 SNHLY and CDR2 FYNNEI. Written as DNA, the CDR3 is TGTGCCGAATCTCTCACCCAGCGGGATTTAACAGATACGCAGTATTTT. Amino acid sequence: CAESLTQRDLTDTQYF.